This entry lists 22 T cell receptor beta chains sequenced from one sample in a study of response to subunit inactivated influenza vaccine. TCRdb re-called the RT-PCR reads through MiXCR, storing one row per CDR3 protein. The sample has about 520,000 distinct CDR3 sequences, around 7.7% seen once; the top ten hold under 15%. The specimen comprised PBMCs from blood, sampled around 25 months after vaccination. The receptors shown here come from a man between 50 and 69 years old who received an inactivated influenza vaccine.

This clonotype was picked up many times. V usage is TRBV29-1 and J usage is TRBJ1-1; D ambiguous. The CDR3 spans 13 residues. V dropped 3 bases and J dropped 0 bases, with 8 bases sitting between them. Germline lookup yields CDR1 SQVTM and CDR2 ANQGSEA. The CDR3 nucleotides read TGCAGCGTTGAGGAACAGATGAACACTGAAGCTTTCTTT. Its protein is CSVEEQMNTEAFF.

This clonotype was found a few times. The chain carries TRBV4-2 and TRBJ1-5, with 10 bases lining up with TRBD1. This CDR3 spans 15 amino acids. Germline values: CDR1 LGHNA, CDR2 YNFKEQ. The V and J ends lost 3 bases and 7 bases, in that order; junction bases with no gene match: 6. CDR3 in DNA: TGTGCCAGCAGCCAGGAGGACAGGGGGATACAGCCCCAGCATTTT. It is translated as CASSQEDRGIQPQHF.

J is TRBJ2-7 and V is TRBV5-1; D may be TRBD2 (5 bases). CDR1 and CDR2 from the germline V gene are SGHRS and YFSETQ. This CDR3 region has 12 residues. Between the trimmed V and J ends, which lost 5 bases and 5 bases, there was a span of 11 bases. For the CDR3, the DNA is TGCGCCAGCAGGTCGTCCGGGGACGAGCAGTACTTC. It codes for CASRSSGDEQYF. Combining the CDR3 with reference TRBV5-1 and TRBJ2-7 gives the whole variable domain KAGVTQTPRYLIKTRGQQVTLSCSPISGHRSVSWYQQTPGQGLQFLFEYFSETQRNKGNFPGRFSGRQFSNSRSEMNVSTLELGDSALYLCASRSSGDEQYFGPGTRLTVT.

The chain has TRBV27 and TRBJ1-1, with TRBD1 matching over 7 bases. CDR1 and CDR2 from the germline V gene are MNHEY and SMNVEV (reference sequence). After removal of 6 bases from V and 1 base from J, the junction contained 8 bases not matched to a gene. The CDR3 has 15 amino acids. CDR3 coding DNA: TGTGCCAGCAGGAAAAGTGGACAGGCGAACACTGAAGCTTTCTTT. This gives the protein CASRKSGQANTEAFF.

This chain connects TRBV12-3 or TRBV12-4 to TRBJ2-1, with 9 bases fitting TRBD2. This CDR3 region has 18 residues. J lost 5 bases, V lost 4 bases, and 15 bases had no gene match. The CDR3 nucleotides are TGTGCCAGCAGTTCCCCGACTCTCCTAGCGGGATACCACAATGAGCAGTTCTTC. It is translated as CASSSPTLLAGYHNEQFF.

The V and J genes are TRBV20-1 and TRBJ2-3; 10 bases are shared with TRBD1. CDR1 and CDR2 from the germline V gene are DFQATT and SNEGSKA (reference sequence). J gave up 6 bases and V 3 bases, and 12 bases lay outside the gene matches. There are 16 residues in the CDR3. Here the CDR3 DNA reads TGCAGTGCTAGTCCTTCTTTGACAGGGGGCAGGGATACGCAGTATTTT. Residues: CSASPSLTGGRDTQYF.

The chain joins TRBV5-6 to TRBJ2-7; the D is unclear. CDR3 length: 13 residues. CDR1 is SGHDT, CDR2 YYEEEE, per germline. V shed 1 base and J shed 9 bases, with 14 bases lying between them. CDR3 residues: CASSLTVAKAQYF. CDR3 nucleotides: TGTGCCAGCAGCTTGACAGTTGCTAAGGCGCAGTACTTC. Full variable domain (missing parts from reference TRBV5-6 and TRBJ2-7): DAGVTQSPTHLIKTRGQQVTLRCSPKSGHDTVSWYQQALGQGPQFIFQYYEEEERQRGNFPDRFSGHQFPNYSSELNVNALLLGDSALYLCASSLTVAKAQYFGPGTRLTVT.

The chain has TRBV12-3 or TRBV12-4 and TRBJ2-7; a weak D match, TRBD1 (7 bases). Trimming left V 3 bases short and J 2 bases short, with 11 bases between. The CDR3 covers 14 residues. The CDR3 DNA reads TGTGCCAGCAGTTTCCAGGGGGGTACCTACGAGCAGTACTTC. Translating it yields CASSFQGGTYEQYF.

This clonotype has ten or more counts. This chain joins TRBV2 and TRBJ2-3; the D gene is possibly TRBD2 (6 bases). Trimming removed 7 bases from V and 11 bases from J, with 19 bases in between. The germline V gene has CDR1 SNHLY and CDR2 FYNNEI. This CDR3 is 13 amino acids long. This CDR3 is CASTEQAGPMQYF. The CDR3 DNA reads TGTGCCAGCACCGAACAGGCGGGGCCCATGCAGTATTTT.

This clonotype was counted between two and nine times. The V gene is TRBV20-1, the J gene TRBJ2-1; 8 bases are a match to TRBD2. The trim removed 1 base at V and 4 bases at J, leaving 6 bases unmatched. Germline assignment: CDR1 DFQATT and CDR2 SNEGSKA (reference sequence). The CDR3 runs to 15 residues. CDR3 amino acids: CSARGDGRDYNEQFF. DNA for the CDR3: TGCAGTGCTAGAGGTGACGGGAGGGATTACAATGAGCAGTTCTTC.

The chain is built from TRBV13 and TRBJ2-2; no firm D call. The CDR3 is made up of 14 amino acids. Germline-derived CDR1 and CDR2 are PRHDT and FYEKMQ (reference sequence). V was clipped by 5 bases and J by 6 bases, with 13 bases between them. The CDR3 spells CASSGGLNSGELFF. Written as DNA, the CDR3 is TGTGCCAGCAGCGGTGGTTTGAATTCCGGGGAGCTGTTTTTT.

This clonotype was seen many times. This chain connects TRBV28 to TRBJ1-5, with D perhaps TRBD1 (6 bases). The V end was cut by 5 bases, the J end by 5 bases, with 10 bases between. The CDR3 is 13 amino acids. The germline CDR1 and CDR2 sequences are MDHEN and SYDVKM. CDR3 sequence (DNA): TGTGCCAGCAGTAGTAACAGGGATCAGCCCCAGCATTTT. This translates into CASSSNRDQPQHF.

This clonotype has ten or more counts. This chain joins TRBV6-1 and TRBJ1-1; D uncertain. Germline-derived CDR1 and CDR2 are MNHNS and SASEGT. With 7 bases removed from V and 5 bases from J, the gap between germline ends came to 17 bases. CDR3 length: 14 residues. For the CDR3, the DNA is TGTGCCAGCAAAAAGCCGGGCCCGGTTACTGAAGCTTTCTTT. Its translation is CASKKPGPVTEAFF.

A word on this clonotype: A much larger clone differs by one base, so this may be a read error. The rearrangement joins TRBV5-1 to TRBJ2-5; 8 positions agree with TRBD2. This CDR3 has 12 amino acids. CDR1 and CDR2 (germline): SGHRS, YFSETQ. Trimming took 6 bases from V and 9 from J; bases not matched to a gene: 7. The CDR3 spells CASTPGGEAQYF. The DNA of the CDR3 is TGCGCCAGCACCCCGGGGGGGGAGGCCCAGTACTTC.

This clonotype came up a few times. V usage is TRBV5-1 and J usage is TRBJ2-1, with D possibly matching TRBD1 (6 bases). This CDR3 contains 13 residues. V lost 4 bases and J 4 bases, leaving 9 bases between the germline ends. CDR1 is SGHRS, CDR2 YFSETQ, per germline. The DNA of the CDR3 is TGCGCCAGCAGCCCGGGACAATACAATGAGCAGTTCTTC. It translates to CASSPGQYNEQFF.

This chain links TRBV5-1 with TRBJ2-5; 7 bases are a match to TRBD2. Per the germline V gene, CDR1 is SGHRS and CDR2 is YFSETQ. CDR3 length: 16 amino acids. The J segment lost 5 bases and the V segment lost 4 bases, leaving 14 bases of the junction unmatched. This chain's CDR3 is CASSLKRGEIQETQYF. CDR3 DNA sequence: TGCGCCAGCAGCCTTAAGCGGGGAGAGATACAGGAGACCCAGTACTTC.

This clonotype was counted only a few times. The rearrangement joins TRBV10-3 to TRBJ1-3; perhaps TRBD1 as D (5 bases). This CDR3 is built from 14 residues. The V gene lost 2 bases and the J gene lost 5 bases, with 10 bases spanning the gap. CDR1 and CDR2 from the germline V gene are ENHRY and SYGVKD. The CDR3 coding sequence is TGTGCCATCAGTGAGGGCAGGGCTAGAAACACCATATATTTT. Translated: CAISEGRARNTIYF.

The V call is TRBV25-1, the J call TRBJ2-5; D call uncertain. V was pared by 2 bases and J by 5 bases, with 15 bases between. CDR1 MGHDK and CDR2 SYGVNS come from the germline V gene. The CDR3 consists of 15 residues. The CDR3 loop is CASSEGPRSGETQYF. CDR3 DNA sequence: TGTGCCAGCAGTGAAGGGCCCCGATCCGGGGAGACCCAGTACTTC. Complete variable domain (other parts from reference TRBV25-1 and TRBJ2-5): EADIYQTPRYLVIGTGKKITLECSQTMGHDKMYWYQQDPGMELHLIHYSYGVNSTEKGDLSSESTVSRIRTEHFPLTLESARPSHTSQYLCASSEGPRSGETQYFGPGTRLLVL.

The chain couples TRBV11-2 to TRBJ2-1; TRBD2 agrees at 8 bases. V was pared by 0 bases and J by 4 bases, with 8 bases of the junction left unmatched. CDR1 is SGHAT, CDR2 FQNNGV, per germline. The CDR3 sequence is 17 residues long. The CDR3 loop reads CASSLEVGRGGYNEQFF. CDR3 nucleotides: TGTGCCAGCAGCTTAGAGGTCGGACGGGGGGGATACAATGAGCAGTTCTTC.

The sample holds a few counts of this clonotype. The rearrangement joins TRBV21-1 to TRBJ2-1. TRBV21-1 is shown as a pseudogene. This CDR3 contains 15 residues. The CDR3 loop reads CASSKVVSSYNEQFF. The CDR3 DNA reads TGTGCCAGCAGCAAAGTGGTTAGCTCCTACAATGAGCAGTTCTTC.

The chain carries TRBV2 and TRBJ2-2, with D hard to call. Per germline, CDR1 SNHLY and CDR2 FYNNEI. The V end was cut by 4 bases, the J end by 3 bases, with 15 bases between. The length of the CDR3 is 16 residues. For the CDR3, the DNA is TGTGCCAGCAGTGTGGTAGGGCGACCGGACACCGGGGAGCTGTTTTTT. This sequence encodes CASSVVGRPDTGELFF.

This clonotype was counted between two and nine times. This chain uses TRBV7-9 with TRBJ1-1, with no clear D. The germline V and J ends were trimmed by 3 bases and 4 bases, with 6 bases remaining between them. The length of the CDR3 is 12 residues. The V gene's germline CDR1 is SEHNR and CDR2 FQNEAQ (reference sequence). The CDR3 is CASSLQVTEAFF. The CDR3, as DNA: TGTGCCAGCAGCTTGCAGGTCACTGAAGCTTTCTTT.